This T cell receptor beta chain was sequenced for a study of Ad26.COV2.S vaccination and SARS-CoV-2 variants. Assay used: immunoSEQ multiplex PCR; TCRdb lists only in-frame clones, some missing. This sample has about 350,000 clones, with approximately 85% found just once. Treatment denoted: about 20 received Ad26.COV2.S at low or high dose, single or two shots; several received placebo; per-sample allocation not given. Collection of the samples took place on day 63 after the first injection of vaccine or placebo. It was an adult aged 18-55 years in Boston who was the donor. An Ad26 vector was used to express Wuhan-strain SARS-CoV-2 spike as the vaccine. The receptor was derived from a person aged 18-60 years who received the Ad26.COV2.S COVID-19 vaccine or a placebo. This specimen was peripheral blood, taken in a trial of Ad26.COV2.S vaccine versus placebo.

The CDR3 loop is CASSIGREGNIQYF. CDR3 nucleotides: TGTGCCAGTAGTATCGGCAGAGAAGGGAACATTCAGTACTTC. This chain links TRBV19 with TRBJ2-4, with D unresolved. Trimming cost V 3 bases and J 7 bases, with 13 bases left between them. The CDR3 has 14 amino acids. Germline V lookup: CDR1 LNHDA, CDR2 SQIVND (reference sequence).